Below, 4 T cell receptor beta chains from the same sample are listed, as sequenced in a study of metastatic and nonmetastatic thyroid tumors. All patients reached thyroid surgery having received no treatment beforehand. MiXCR re-clonotyped the PCR reads for TCRdb. The repertoire holds some 83,000 clones, with about an eighth as singletons. Sequenced: tumor tissue. These receptors all stem from a female donor with papillary thyroid cancer or a benign thyroid nodule (not recorded which). Some clones in this sample may be carry-over from other donors' samples.

This clone has more than one count but fewer than ten. The CDR3 nucleotides are TGTGCCATCAGTGTAGACAGGGACTACGAGCAGTACTTC. Translated, it gives CAISVDRDYEQYF. The chain couples TRBV10-3 to TRBJ2-7; 7 nucleotides match TRBD1. Germline V gene sequence: CDR1 ENHRY, CDR2 SYGVKD. This CDR3 spans 13 amino acids. V trimming: 4 bases; J trimming: 3 bases; junction bases outside the gene matches: 3.

Ten or more counts support this clone. Other DNA sequences in this specimen translate into the identical CDR3. The chain is built from TRBV2 and TRBJ2-1; perhaps TRBD2 as D (6 bases). The V and J ends lost 7 bases and 0 bases respectively, with 10 bases between them. The CDR3 is 14 amino acids. The germline V gene encodes CDR1 SNHLY and CDR2 FYNNEI. CDR3 amino acids: CASTRRDSYNEQFF. CDR3 nucleotides: TGTGCCAGCACCCGGCGGGACTCCTACAATGAGCAGTTCTTC.

This clone came up many times. This rearrangement joins TRBV6-1 to TRBJ2-2; TRBD1 is a possible D gene (5 bases). The V end lost 6 bases, the J end lost 6 bases, and 17 bases lay between the germline ends. The CDR3 covers 15 residues. Germline CDR1 and CDR2: MNHNS and SASEGT. In DNA form, the CDR3 reads TGTGCCAGCAGAGGGTTAGAAGGGGATTCCGGGGAGCTGTTTTTT. Its protein is CASRGLEGDSGELFF.

This clone appeared many times. The genes are TRBV5-1 and TRBJ2-7; 8 bases match TRBD2. There are 15 residues in the CDR3. V trimming: 2 bases; J trimming: 2 bases; junction bases outside the gene matches: 6. Per germline, CDR1 SGHRS and CDR2 YFSETQ. The DNA of the CDR3 is TGCGCCAGCAGCTTACCGGGACTAGGGACCTACGAGCAGTACTTC. Amino acids: CASSLPGLGTYEQYF.